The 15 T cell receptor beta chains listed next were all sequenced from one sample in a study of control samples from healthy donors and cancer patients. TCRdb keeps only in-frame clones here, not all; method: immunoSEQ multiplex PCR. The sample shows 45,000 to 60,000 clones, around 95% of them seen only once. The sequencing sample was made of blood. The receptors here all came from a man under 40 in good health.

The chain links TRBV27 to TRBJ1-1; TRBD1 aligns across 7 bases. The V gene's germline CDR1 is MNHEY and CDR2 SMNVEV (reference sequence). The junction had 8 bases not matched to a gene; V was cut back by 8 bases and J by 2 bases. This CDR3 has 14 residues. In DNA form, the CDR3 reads TGTGCCAGCGGGGGACAGCTCCCCAACACTGAAGCTTTCTTT. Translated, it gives CASGGQLPNTEAFF.

The CDR3 nucleotides read TGTGCCATCAGTTCACCTAGCGGGAGGGAGACCCAGTACTTC. Amino acid sequence: CAISSPSGRETQYF. The chain employs TRBV10-3 and TRBJ2-5; 11 bases fit TRBD2. Germline CDR1 ENHRY, CDR2 SYGVKD. The trim removed 5 bases at V and 5 bases at J, leaving 4 bases unmatched. The CDR3 extends over 14 amino acids.

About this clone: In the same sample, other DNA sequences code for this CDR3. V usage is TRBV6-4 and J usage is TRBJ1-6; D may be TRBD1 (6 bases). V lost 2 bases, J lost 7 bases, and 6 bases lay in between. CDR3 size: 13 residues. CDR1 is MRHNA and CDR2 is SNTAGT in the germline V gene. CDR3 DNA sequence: TGTGCCAGCAGTGACAGGGGGAATTCACCCCTCCACTTT. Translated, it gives CASSDRGNSPLHF.

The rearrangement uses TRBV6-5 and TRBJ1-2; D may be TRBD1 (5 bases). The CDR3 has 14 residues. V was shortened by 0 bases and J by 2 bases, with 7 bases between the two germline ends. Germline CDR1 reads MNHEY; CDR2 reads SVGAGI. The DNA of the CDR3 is TGTGCCAGCAGTTACTCGGGACGGAACTATGGCTACACCTTC. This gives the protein CASSYSGRNYGYTF.

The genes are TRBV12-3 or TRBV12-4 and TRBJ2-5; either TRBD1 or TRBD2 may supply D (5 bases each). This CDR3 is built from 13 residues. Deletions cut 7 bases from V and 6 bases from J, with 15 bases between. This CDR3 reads CASNLGGAKTQYF. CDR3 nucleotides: TGTGCCAGCAATCTTGGGGGTGCGAAGACCCAGTACTTC.

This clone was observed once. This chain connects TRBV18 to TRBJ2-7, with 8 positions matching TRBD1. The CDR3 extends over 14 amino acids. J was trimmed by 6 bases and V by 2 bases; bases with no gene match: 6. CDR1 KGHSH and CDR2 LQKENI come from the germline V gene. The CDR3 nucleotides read TGTGCCAGCTCACCAGGTCTCCAGGGGGCCGAGCAGTACTTC. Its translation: CASSPGLQGAEQYF.

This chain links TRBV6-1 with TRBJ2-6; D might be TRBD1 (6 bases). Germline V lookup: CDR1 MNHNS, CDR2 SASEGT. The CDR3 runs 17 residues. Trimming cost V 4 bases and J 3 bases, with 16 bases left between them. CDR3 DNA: TGTGCCAGCAGTGCGAACAGGGTCCGGAGTGGGGCCAACGTCCTGACTTTC. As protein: CASSANRVRSGANVLTF.

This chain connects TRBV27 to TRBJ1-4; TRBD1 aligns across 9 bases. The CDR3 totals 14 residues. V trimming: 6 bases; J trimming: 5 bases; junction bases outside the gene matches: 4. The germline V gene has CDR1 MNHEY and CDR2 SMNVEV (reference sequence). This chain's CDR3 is CASSSGTGNEKLFF. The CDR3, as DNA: TGTGCCAGCAGCTCCGGGACAGGGAATGAAAAACTGTTTTTT.

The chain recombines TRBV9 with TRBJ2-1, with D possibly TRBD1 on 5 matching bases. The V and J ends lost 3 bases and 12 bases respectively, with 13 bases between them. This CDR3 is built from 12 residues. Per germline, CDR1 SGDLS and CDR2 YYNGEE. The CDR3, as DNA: TGTGCCAGCAGCGCCCAAGGGGAAGGGCAGTTCTTC. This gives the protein CASSAQGEGQFF.

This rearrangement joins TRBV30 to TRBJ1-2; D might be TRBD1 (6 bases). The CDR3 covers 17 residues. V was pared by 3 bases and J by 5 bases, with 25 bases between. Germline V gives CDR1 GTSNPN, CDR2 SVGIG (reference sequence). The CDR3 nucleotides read TGTGCCTGGAGCAGGGGAATGGATATCAAGATCCGATATGGCTACACCTTC. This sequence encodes CAWSRGMDIKIRYGYTF. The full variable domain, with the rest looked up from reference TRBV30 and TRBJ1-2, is SQTIHQWPATLVQPVGSPLSLECTVEGTSNPNLYWYRQAAGRGLQLLFYSVGIGQISSEVPQNLSASRPQDRQFILSSKKLLLSDSGFYLCAWSRGMDIKIRYGYTFGSGTRLTVV.

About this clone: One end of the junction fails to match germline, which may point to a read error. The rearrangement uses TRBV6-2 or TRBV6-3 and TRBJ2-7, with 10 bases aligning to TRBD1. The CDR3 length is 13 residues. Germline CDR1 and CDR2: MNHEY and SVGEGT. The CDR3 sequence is CASSYLKDRGMDF. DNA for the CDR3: TGTGCCAGCAGTTACCTAAAGGACAGGGGGATGGACTTC.

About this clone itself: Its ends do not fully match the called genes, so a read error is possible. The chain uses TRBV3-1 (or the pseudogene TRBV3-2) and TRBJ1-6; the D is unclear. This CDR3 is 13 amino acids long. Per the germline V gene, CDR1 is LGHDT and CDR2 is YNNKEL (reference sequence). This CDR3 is CASSQEGRPPPRF. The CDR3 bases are TGTGCCAGCAGCCAAGAAGGCCGGCCGCCGCCTAGGTTT.

CDR3 coding DNA: TGTGCCAGCAGCCTTGGACAGGGGACTGAAGCTTTCTTT. It is translated as CASSLGQGTEAFF. This chain joins TRBV7-2 and TRBJ1-1, with 9 nucleotides matching TRBD1. This CDR3 spans 13 amino acids. V shed 5 bases and J 5 bases; nucleotides not matched to a gene: 3. Looked up from germline, CDR1 is SGHTA and CDR2 is FQGNSA.

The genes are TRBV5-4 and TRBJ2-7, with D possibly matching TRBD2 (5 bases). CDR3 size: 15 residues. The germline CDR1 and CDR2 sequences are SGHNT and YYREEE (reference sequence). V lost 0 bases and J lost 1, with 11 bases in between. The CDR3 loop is CASSLVGPGSYEQYF. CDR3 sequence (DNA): TGTGCCAGCAGCTTGGTGGGTCCGGGGTCCTACGAGCAGTACTTC.

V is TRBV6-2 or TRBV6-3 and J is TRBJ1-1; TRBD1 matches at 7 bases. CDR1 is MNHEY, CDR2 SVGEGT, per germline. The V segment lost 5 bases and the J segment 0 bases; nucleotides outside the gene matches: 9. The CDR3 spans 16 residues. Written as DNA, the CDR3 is TGTGCCAGCAGTGACAGGGTTGGGGCCATGAACACTGAAGCTTTCTTT. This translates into CASSDRVGAMNTEAFF.